One sample yielded the 9 T cell receptor beta chains listed below, sequenced in a study of T cells in Graves' hyperthyroidism and ophthalmopathy (dated by TCRdb to 2018 to 2020). The library was obtained by multiplex PCR. Sequencing instrument: Illumina HiSeq 2000. The TCR beta CDR3 regions were amplified from the RNA transcripts. A first-round RT-PCR of the TCR CDR3 used the HTBI primer set with the Qiagen OneStep RT-PCR kit. TCRdb took the public reads, trimmed them with fastp at Q25, ran MiXCR for clone calling and kept in-frame beta chains. Entries are consolidated by CDR3 protein sequence, retaining the most common genes and DNA. The table for this sample lists a few hundred thousand distinct CDR3 sequences; approximately 19% of them were counted only once. 35% to 45% of the sample rests with the top ten. Sequencing was carried out using blood. The origin of the receptors is a man aged 45-60 years with Graves' ophthalmopathy.

This chain connects TRBV20-1 to TRBJ1-1; a possible D gene is TRBD1 (6 bases). The CDR3 has 14 residues. CDR1 and CDR2 (germline): DFQATT, SNEGSKA (reference sequence). V was trimmed by 3 bases and J by 4 bases, leaving 15 bases between them. The CDR3 spells CSASGTHRVTEAFF. CDR3 DNA: TGCAGTGCTAGCGGGACTCACAGGGTCACTGAAGCTTTCTTT.

This clonotype was recorded a few times. V and J are TRBV3-1 and TRBJ2-1; 11 bases are shared with TRBD2. Per germline, CDR1 LGHDT and CDR2 YNNKEL (reference sequence). CDR3 length: 19 residues. The ends lost 4 bases at V and 4 bases at J; junction bases unmatched: 15. The CDR3, as DNA: TGTGCCAGCAGCCGAAGGGCGGGACTAGCGGAAGGGTTTTACAATGAGCAGTTCTTC. The encoded protein is CASSRRAGLAEGFYNEQFF.

This clonotype appeared a few times. The chain has TRBV5-5 and TRBJ1-1, with 7 nucleotides matching TRBD1. Germline assignment: CDR1 SGHKS and CDR2 YYEKEE (reference sequence). V was clipped by 4 bases and J by 3 bases; unmatched bases: 9. CDR3 length: 15 amino acids. CDR3 protein: CASSLFSGGYTEAFF. As DNA, the CDR3 is TGTGCCAGCAGCCTTTTTTCAGGGGGTTACACTGAAGCTTTCTTT.

This clonotype was counted a few times. The chain combines TRBV7-8 with TRBJ1-2; D is unresolved. Germline V gene data show CDR1 as SGHVS and CDR2 as FQNEAQ. There are 15 residues in the CDR3. V was shortened by 5 bases and J by 2 bases, with 15 bases between the two germline ends. For the CDR3, the DNA is TGTGCCAGCAGCCGATTCGGACGGAACAACTATGGCTACACCTTC. Encoded protein: CASSRFGRNNYGYTF.

This clonotype was picked up a small number of times. The chain uses TRBV7-3 and TRBJ2-2; the match to TRBD2 covers 8 bases. The V gene's germline CDR1 is SGHTA and CDR2 FQGTGA. The length of the CDR3 is 16 residues. V was clipped by 5 bases and J by 5 bases; unmatched bases: 10. In nucleotides, the CDR3 is TGTGCCAGCAGCCCCCCGGGGGGGCGGTATACCGGGGAGCTGTTTTTT. The encoded protein is CASSPPGGRYTGELFF.

The genes are TRBV27 and TRBJ2-7, with D possibly TRBD2 on 5 matching bases. Per the germline V gene, CDR1 is MNHEY and CDR2 is SMNVEV (reference sequence). The ends were cut back, 2 bases at V and 4 bases at J, with 9 bases in the middle. The CDR3 consists of 13 residues. CDR3 sequence: CASSLKLGYEQYF. The CDR3 nucleotides read TGTGCCAGCAGTTTAAAACTAGGGTACGAGCAGTACTTC.

Many counts were recorded for this clonotype. The chain employs TRBV9 and TRBJ2-3; the D gene is possibly TRBD2 (6 bases). From germline, CDR1 is SGDLS and CDR2 YYNGEE. Trimming took off 5 bases at V and 0 bases at J, with 10 bases between the two ends. The CDR3 extends over 14 amino acids. CDR3 protein: CASRRSGSTDTQYF. In DNA, the CDR3 is TGTGCCAGCAGAAGGAGCGGGAGCACAGATACGCAGTATTTT.

There are many counts of this clonotype. The chain links TRBV28 to TRBJ2-1; the match to TRBD2 covers 11 bases. V trimming: 1 base; J trimming: 4 bases; junction bases outside the gene matches: 3. The CDR3 is 16 residues long. CDR1 is MDHEN, CDR2 SYDVKM, per germline. The CDR3 sequence: CASSLLGLAAYNEQFF. The CDR3 DNA sequence: TGTGCCAGCAGTTTATTGGGACTAGCGGCATACAATGAGCAGTTCTTC.

This clonotype was observed once. J is TRBJ1-1 and V is TRBV27; D not certain. The germline V and J ends were trimmed by 3 bases and 1 base, with 6 bases remaining between them. Germline V gene data show CDR1 as MNHEY and CDR2 as SMNVEV (reference sequence). This CDR3 region has 13 residues. The CDR3 is CASSFDWNTEAFF. The CDR3 nucleotides read TGTGCCAGCAGTTTCGACTGGAACACTGAAGCTTTCTTT.